These 30 T cell receptor beta chains originate from one sample sequenced in a study of OX40 agonist ivuxolimab in advanced cancers. Clones were read by immunoSEQ multiplex PCR, and TCRdb kept only the in-frame ones, dropping some. This table has roughly 30,000 clones, more than 70% appearing once. The source was CD4+ or CD8+ T cells sorted from blood, collected in a trial of the OX40 agonist ivuxolimab. These TCRs come from an adult with an advanced solid tumor such as melanoma, head and neck, liver or kidney cancer.

This chain joins TRBV4-1 and TRBJ2-7; 7 nucleotides align to TRBD1. CDR3 size: 14 residues. V lost 4 bases and J lost 3; bases outside the gene matches: 6. Per the germline V gene, CDR1 is MGHRA and CDR2 is YSYEKL. CDR3 DNA: TGCGCCAGCAGCCGACAGGGTGGGGACTACGAGCAGTACTTC. As protein: CASSRQGGDYEQYF.

The chain has TRBV7-6 and TRBJ1-2, with D tentatively TRBD1 (6 bases). The V and J ends lost 5 bases and 0 bases respectively, with 16 bases between them. The CDR3 has 16 residues. Per the germline V gene, CDR1 is SGHVS and CDR2 is FNYEAQ. The CDR3 region is CASSQRQAGSNYGYTF. CDR3 in DNA: TGTGCCAGCAGCCAACGACAGGCCGGATCTAACTATGGCTACACCTTC. The full variable domain, in which reference TRBV7-6 and TRBJ1-2 provide the parts outside the CDR3, is GAGVSQSPRYKVTKRGQDVALRCDPISGHVSLYWYRQALGQGPEFLTYFNYEAQQDKSGLPNDRFSAERPEGSISTLTIQRTEQRDSAMYRCASSQRQAGSNYGYTFGSGTRLTVV.

The J gene is TRBJ1-1, the V gene TRBV30, with D unresolved. Per the germline V gene, CDR1 is GTSNPN and CDR2 is SVGIG (reference sequence). The germline V and J ends were trimmed by 1 base and 6 bases, with 12 bases remaining between them. This CDR3 contains 13 residues. CDR3 in amino acids: CAWSGEGMAEAFF. The DNA for the CDR3 is TGTGCCTGGAGTGGAGAGGGAATGGCTGAAGCTTTCTTT.

This clone was observed a handful of times. The gene calls are TRBV5-6 and TRBJ2-5; no firm D call. CDR1 and CDR2 (germline): SGHDT, YYEEEE. Trimming took off 0 bases at V and 4 bases at J, with 10 bases between the two ends. There are 14 residues in the CDR3. The DNA for the CDR3 is TGTGCCAGCAGCTTGGCTATAGGGCGAGAGACCCAGTACTTC. Translation gives CASSLAIGRETQYF.

This clone qualifies as medium-sized. The V and J genes are TRBV9 and TRBJ2-1, with 9 nucleotides matching TRBD2. CDR3 size: 20 residues. Germline V gene lookup returns CDR1 SGDLS and CDR2 YYNGEE. J was trimmed by 2 bases and V by 0 bases; bases with no gene match: 15. CDR3 sequence: CASSVAMDSGGIGPYNEQFF. The CDR3 DNA sequence: TGTGCCAGCAGCGTAGCTATGGATAGCGGGGGCATAGGTCCCTACAATGAGCAGTTCTTC. The full variable domain, rest sourced from reference TRBV9 and TRBJ2-1, is DSGVTQTPKHLITATGQRVTLRCSPRSGDLSVYWYQQSLDQGLQFLIQYYNGEERAKGNILERFSAQQFPDLHSELNLSSLELGDSALYFCASSVAMDSGGIGPYNEQFFGPGTRLTVL.

This rearrangement joins TRBV11-3 to TRBJ2-5; TRBD1 aligns across 7 bases. The CDR3 contains 13 residues. V trimming: 8 bases; J trimming: 5 bases; junction bases outside the gene matches: 8. Per the germline V gene, CDR1 is SGHNT and CDR2 is YENEEA. The CDR3 DNA reads as TGTGCCAGCGGGCCGACAGGGAGTGAGACCCAGTACTTC. Translated, it gives CASGPTGSETQYF.

The sample holds a few counts of this clone. V gene TRBV6-5 combines with J gene TRBJ1-1; D is uncertain. The germline V gene has CDR1 MNHEY and CDR2 SVGAGI. This CDR3 has 15 amino acids. V gave up 0 bases and J gave up 11 bases, with 19 bases separating them. The CDR3 bases are TGTGCCAGCAGTTACTCGGAGTCGCGGGCGCTGGAGGCTTTCTTT. Translated: CASSYSESRALEAFF.

This chain's CDR3 is CASSSPTGRLEKLFF. In DNA, the CDR3 is TGTGCCAGCAGTTCGCCGACAGGGCGATTAGAAAAACTGTTTTTT. The chain couples TRBV27 to TRBJ1-4; 7 nucleotides align to TRBD1. Germline-derived CDR1 and CDR2 are MNHEY and SMNVEV (reference sequence). CDR3 size: 15 residues. Trimming cost V 4 bases and J 8 bases; bases outside gene matches: 10.

This clone appeared a single time. An end of the junction does not agree with germline; a read error may underlie this. This CDR3 reads CASSQRQGEWVF. The CDR3 DNA follows: TGCGCCAGCAGCCAAAGACAGGGAGAATGGGTTTTT. V is TRBV4-1 and J is TRBJ1-4; 7 bases are a match to TRBD1. Germline-derived CDR1 and CDR2 are MGHRA and YSYEKL. The CDR3 is 12 amino acids.

The genes are TRBV5-5 and TRBJ2-7; 10 nucleotides agree with TRBD2. CDR3 size: 16 residues. Germline-derived CDR1 and CDR2 are SGHKS and YYEKEE (reference sequence). V lost 3 bases and J lost 6; bases outside the gene matches: 12. CDR3 bases: TGTGCCAGCAGCTCCCTGGAACTAGCGGGGCTTGGCGAGCAGTACTTC. Translated: CASSSLELAGLGEQYF. The full variable domain, in which reference TRBV5-5 and TRBJ2-7 provide the parts outside the CDR3, is DAGVTQSPTHLIKTRGQQVTLRCSPISGHKSVSWYQQVLGQGPQFIFQYYEKEERGRGNFPDRFSARQFPNYSSELNVNALLLGDSALYLCASSSLELAGLGEQYFGPGTRLTVT.

V and J are TRBV6-5 and TRBJ1-5; tentative D call: TRBD1 (5 bases). V lost 8 bases, J lost 7 bases, and 18 bases lay in between. The CDR3 loop spans 14 amino acids. The germline CDR1 and CDR2 sequences are MNHEY and SVGAGI. CDR3 sequence (DNA): TGTGCCAGCCCGAGGGGACCCCTGGGGCAGCCCCAGCATTTT. The encoded protein is CASPRGPLGQPQHF.

V is TRBV9 and J is TRBJ2-7, with 9 bases matching TRBD1. Germline CDR1 SGDLS, CDR2 YYNGEE. V dropped 4 bases and J dropped 1; count of bases not matched to a gene: 3. This CDR3 is built from 14 residues. The DNA for the CDR3 is TGTGCCAGCAGCCTGGGACAGGGTTCCTACGAGCAGTACTTC. Residues: CASSLGQGSYEQYF.

The V call is TRBV19, the J call TRBJ1-1; the D is unclear. This CDR3 region has 13 residues. V shed 3 bases and J shed 0 bases, with 5 bases lying between them. Germline CDR1 LNHDA, CDR2 SQIVND (reference sequence). CDR3 DNA sequence: TGTGCCAGTAGTATTGCCGTGAACACTGAAGCTTTCTTT. It codes for CASSIAVNTEAFF.

This chain links TRBV27 with TRBJ1-5; no firm D call. V gave up 6 bases and J gave up 9 bases, with 15 bases separating them. Germline CDR1 is MNHEY and CDR2 is SMNVEV (reference sequence). This CDR3 contains 13 residues. The CDR3 nucleotides are TGTGCCAGCAGGACTGGGCCCTTATGGCCCCAGCATTTT. Translation: CASRTGPLWPQHF.

This chain links TRBV21-1 with TRBJ2-3. TRBV21-1 is a pseudogene locus. This CDR3 contains 13 residues. The CDR3 loop is CASSKRRGTPQYF. The CDR3, as DNA: TGTGCCAGCAGCAAACGACGAGGGACGCCGCAGTATTTT.

The rearrangement uses TRBV5-6 and TRBJ1-6; TRBD1 agrees at 7 bases. V dropped 3 bases and J dropped 11; count of bases not matched to a gene: 2. This CDR3 comprises 12 residues. Germline V gene data show CDR1 as SGHDT and CDR2 as YYEEEE. The CDR3 sequence is CASSSTGTPLHF. As DNA, the CDR3 is TGTGCCAGCAGCTCGACAGGGACACCCCTCCACTTT. The full variable domain, with the rest looked up from reference TRBV5-6 and TRBJ1-6, is DAGVTQSPTHLIKTRGQQVTLRCSPKSGHDTVSWYQQALGQGPQFIFQYYEEEERQRGNFPDRFSGHQFPNYSSELNVNALLLGDSALYLCASSSTGTPLHFGNGTRLTVT.

The V and J genes are TRBV27 and TRBJ2-7; 9 nucleotides line up with TRBD1. CDR1 is MNHEY and CDR2 is SMNVEV in the germline V gene (reference sequence). V trimming: 5 bases; J trimming: 2 bases; junction bases outside the gene matches: 10. The CDR3 extends over 16 amino acids. CDR3 sequence (DNA): TGTGCCAGCAGTCCGGGGACAGGGCAGTCCACCTACGAGCAGTACTTC. Translated: CASSPGTGQSTYEQYF.

The chain has TRBV11-2 and TRBJ2-1; D call uncertain. Trimming shortened V by 1 base and J by 7 bases, and 5 bases separated the two germline ends. The germline V gene has CDR1 SGHAT and CDR2 FQNNGV. The CDR3 runs 12 residues. Here the CDR3 reads CASSLVGNEQFF. CDR3 sequence (DNA): TGTGCCAGCAGCTTAGTGGGGAATGAGCAGTTCTTC.

The chain couples TRBV9 to TRBJ2-7, with 7 bases matching TRBD2. This CDR3 has 15 amino acids. Unmatched junction bases numbered 8, after V lost 3 bases and J lost 2 bases. The V gene's germline CDR1 is SGDLS and CDR2 YYNGEE. The CDR3: CASSDSSGNPYEQYF. The CDR3 nucleotides read TGTGCCAGCAGCGACTCTAGCGGCAACCCCTACGAGCAGTACTTC.

The CDR3 region has the DNA TGTGCCAGCAGCCAGGACAGGTATATGAACACTGAAGCTTTCTTT. This gives the protein CASSQDRYMNTEAFF. The rearrangement uses TRBV14 and TRBJ1-1; TRBD1 matches at 7 bases. Germline values: CDR1 SGHDN, CDR2 FVKESK. The CDR3 is made up of 15 amino acids. V shed 3 bases, J shed 0 bases, and the junction held 4 bases outside the gene matches.

The chain has TRBV2 and TRBJ2-3; TRBD1 matches at 9 bases. CDR3 length: 14 residues. Germline values: CDR1 SNHLY, CDR2 FYNNEI. Germline trimming cut 3 bases from V and 4 bases from J; bases unmatched to any gene: 2. CDR3 protein: CASSDGQGSDTQYF. Here the CDR3 DNA reads TGTGCCAGCAGTGATGGACAGGGGTCAGATACGCAGTATTTT.

This chain links TRBV15 with TRBJ1-2; D not resolved. The CDR3 covers 14 residues. CDR1 LNHNV and CDR2 YYDKDF come from the germline V gene (reference sequence). V was shortened by 3 bases and J by 3 bases, with 11 bases between the two germline ends. The CDR3 coding sequence is TGTGCCACCAGCAGGGATCGGACTGACTATGGCTACACCTTC. Translated: CATSRDRTDYGYTF.

The chain couples TRBV11-3 to TRBJ2-1; 7 bases align to TRBD2. Germline V gives CDR1 SGHNT, CDR2 YENEEA. The CDR3 spans 16 residues. Trimming cost V 3 bases and J 3 bases; bases outside gene matches: 8. The CDR3 is CASSLGSGTRYNEQFF. In nucleotides, the CDR3 is TGTGCCAGCAGCTTGGGAAGCGGGACCCGCTACAATGAGCAGTTCTTC.

The chain uses TRBV15 and TRBJ1-2, with TRBD1 matching over 7 bases. J was trimmed by 10 bases and V by 3 bases; bases with no gene match: 11. This CDR3 is 14 amino acids long. CDR1 and CDR2 from the germline V gene are LNHNV and YYDKDF (reference sequence). CDR3 nucleotides: TGTGCCACCAGCAGGGCCGCTACGGGACAGATCTACACCTTC. It codes for CATSRAATGQIYTF.

This clone has only a few counts. J is TRBJ1-5 and V is TRBV6-1, with D maybe TRBD1 (6 bases). Trimming cost V 3 bases and J 7 bases, with 13 bases left between them. Germline CDR1 and CDR2: MNHNS and SASEGT. The CDR3 runs to 14 residues. The CDR3 reads CASSDIGGGQPQHF. CDR3 nucleotides: TGTGCCAGCAGTGACATAGGAGGGGGGCAGCCCCAGCATTTT.

This chain links TRBV19 with TRBJ2-1; 7 bases match TRBD2. V shed 4 bases and J 8 bases; nucleotides not matched to a gene: 11. The germline CDR1 and CDR2 sequences are LNHDA and SQIVND (reference sequence). The CDR3 has 15 amino acids. CDR3 DNA: TGTGCCAGTAGTACCCGGGACTATTATTTGGATGAGCAGTTCTTC. Its translation is CASSTRDYYLDEQFF.

V is TRBV29-1 and J is TRBJ2-7, with 8 bases lining up with TRBD1. CDR1 is SQVTM, CDR2 ANQGSEA, per germline. The CDR3 consists of 15 residues. Germline trimming cut 6 bases from V and 5 bases from J; bases unmatched to any gene: 15. The CDR3 DNA reads as TGCAGCGTGCCGAGAGGGACAGGCCTTAGGGACGAGCAGTACTTC. Protein sequence: CSVPRGTGLRDEQYF.

This clone occurred once. J is TRBJ2-5 and V is TRBV11-2; 8 bases align to TRBD2. The V segment lost 5 bases and the J segment 0 bases; nucleotides outside the gene matches: 8. Germline-derived CDR1 and CDR2 are SGHAT and FQNNGV. The CDR3 covers 16 residues. CDR3 DNA: TGTGCCAGCAGCCGGGGGGGCGGATATTACCAAGAGACCCAGTACTTC. It specifies CASSRGGGYYQETQYF.

The chain carries TRBV7-6 and TRBJ2-3; D not resolved. The CDR3 loop spans 16 amino acids. Trimming stripped 1 base from V and 6 bases from J, with 17 bases between. Germline CDR1 is SGHVS and CDR2 is FNYEAQ. CDR3 loop: CASSLDVGPVPDTQYF. DNA of the CDR3: TGTGCCAGCAGCTTAGATGTGGGCCCGGTTCCGGATACGCAGTATTTT.

This clone was observed once. The genes are TRBV7-9 and TRBJ2-6; 7 bases match TRBD1. Trimming took 5 bases from V and 5 from J; bases not matched to a gene: 3. Germline V lookup: CDR1 SEHNR, CDR2 FQNEAQ (reference sequence). This CDR3 spans 14 amino acids. DNA for the CDR3: TGTGCCAGCAGCGCGACAGGGTGGGCCAACGTCCTGACTTTC. Translated, it gives CASSATGWANVLTF.